The next 8 T cell receptor beta chains were all read from a single sample in a study of beta chain features in type 1 diabetes. What was sequenced were expressed TCRB transcripts, since all of the isolated RNA had been reverse transcribed. Data came from immunoSEQ multiplex PCR; TCRdb stores just in-frame clones and leaves some out. The sample shows around 430,000 clones, 25% to 35% of them seen only once. Material: naive CD4+ T cells from blood. The receptor set was obtained from a man aged 18-30 years in good health.

V is TRBV2 and J is TRBJ2-4; TRBD1 is a possible D gene (6 bases). Trimming took 4 bases from V and 8 from J, leaving 9 bases between them. The V gene's germline CDR1 is SNHLY and CDR2 FYNNEI. CDR3 length equals 12 residues. CDR3 sequence reads: CASSGRGYIQYF. Written as DNA, the CDR3 is TGTGCCAGCAGTGGCAGGGGTTACATTCAGTACTTC.

The rearrangement uses TRBV28 and TRBJ2-3, with 9 bases that match TRBD1. This CDR3 region has 15 residues. J was trimmed by 1 base and V by 4 bases; bases with no gene match: 3. Looked up from germline, CDR1 is MDHEN and CDR2 is SYDVKM. CDR3 loop: CASSSWDRGTDTQYF. In DNA, the CDR3 is TGTGCCAGCAGTTCTTGGGACAGGGGCACAGATACGCAGTATTTT.

This chain uses TRBV7-2 with TRBJ2-2; tentative D call: TRBD1 (6 bases). Germline lookup yields CDR1 SGHTA and CDR2 FQGNSA. The ends were cut back, 5 bases at V and 2 bases at J, with 18 bases in the middle. The CDR3 has 17 residues. The CDR3 loop reads CASSPRLWTANTGELFF. CDR3 nucleotide sequence: TGTGCCAGCAGCCCCCGGTTGTGGACAGCCAACACCGGGGAGCTGTTTTTT.

The rearrangement links TRBV7-2 to TRBJ2-3; 9 nucleotides line up with TRBD2. V lost 3 bases, J lost 3 bases, and 4 bases stayed unmatched. The CDR3 runs 15 residues. Germline V gene sequence: CDR1 SGHTA, CDR2 FQGNSA. CDR3 loop: CASSFRTSETDTQYF. Written as DNA, the CDR3 is TGTGCCAGCAGCTTTCGGACTAGCGAGACAGATACGCAGTATTTT.

The chain carries TRBV25-1 and TRBJ2-6; possibly TRBD2 for D (6 bases). The CDR3 is 16 amino acids. Trimming stripped 3 bases from V and 0 bases from J, with 9 bases between. Per the germline V gene, CDR1 is MGHDK and CDR2 is SYGVNS. CDR3 amino acids: CASSERRASGANVLTF. In DNA, the CDR3 is TGTGCCAGCAGTGAGAGGAGGGCCTCTGGGGCCAACGTCCTGACTTTC.

There are a few counts of this clone. The chain joins TRBV6-5 to TRBJ2-6; unclear D gene. V was clipped by 4 bases and J by 2 bases, with 12 bases between them. Germline V CDR1 and CDR2: MNHEY, SVGAGI. This CDR3 has 16 amino acids. The CDR3: CASSFVVRAGANVLTF. CDR3 sequence (DNA): TGTGCCAGCAGTTTCGTCGTAAGGGCTGGGGCCAACGTCCTGACTTTC.

This chain links TRBV30 with TRBJ2-1; D remains unclear. Germline lookup yields CDR1 GTSNPN and CDR2 SVGIG (reference sequence). The CDR3 covers 11 residues. Deletions cut 0 bases from V and 10 bases from J, with 7 bases between. The CDR3 loop is CAWSVQWEQFF. As DNA, the CDR3 is TGTGCCTGGAGTGTACAGTGGGAGCAGTTCTTC.

This chain links TRBV28 with TRBJ1-5, with TRBD1 matching 7 bases. Germline trimming cut 1 base from V and 3 bases from J; bases unmatched to any gene: 3. Germline CDR1 reads MDHEN; CDR2 reads SYDVKM. This CDR3 region has 15 residues. This chain's CDR3 is CASSLLDRDNQPQHF. The CDR3 coding sequence is TGTGCCAGCAGTTTATTAGACAGGGACAATCAGCCCCAGCATTTT. The whole variable domain, remainder taken from reference TRBV28 and TRBJ1-5, is DVKVTQSSRYLVKRTGEKVFLECVQDMDHENMFWYRQDPGLGLRLIYFSYDVKMKEKGDIPEGYSVSREKKERFSLILESASTNQTSMYLCASSLLDRDNQPQHFGDGTRLSIL.